This TCR beta chain was profiled in a study of CD4 T cells in relation to SARS-CoV-2 and coronaviruses. On the study more broadly: ViraFEST: approximately 10-day antigen culture of PBMCs, then TCR beta CDR3 sequencing.

Some clones are missing from TCRdb's copy, which holds only in-frame ones; the method was immunoSEQ multiplex PCR. This table has about 26,000 clones, approximately 70% appearing once. The unexposed donors gave CD4+ T cells in about 2011-2018, prior to COVID-19. Isolation of CD4+ T cells took place after about 10 days in culture. Unexposed-donor CD4+ T cells were probed with SARS-CoV-2 S/N and four cold-coronavirus spikes, cells permitting. On days 3 and 7, cultures got half fresh IL-2 medium. The CDR3 extends over 14 amino acids. V lost 3 bases to trimming and J lost 3 bases; unmatched junction nucleotides: 1. CDR1 and CDR2 (germline): LNHDA, SQIVND (reference sequence). Comments on this clone: What it binds is not known.

The chain links TRBV19 to TRBJ2-7; 11 bases match TRBD1. The sequencing input was CD4+ T cells from PBMCs, cultured in vitro. The receptor comes from a human donor in good health. CDR3 DNA: TGTGCCAGTAGTATCGGGACAGGGGGCTACGAGCAGTACTTC. This gives the protein CASSIGTGGYEQYF.